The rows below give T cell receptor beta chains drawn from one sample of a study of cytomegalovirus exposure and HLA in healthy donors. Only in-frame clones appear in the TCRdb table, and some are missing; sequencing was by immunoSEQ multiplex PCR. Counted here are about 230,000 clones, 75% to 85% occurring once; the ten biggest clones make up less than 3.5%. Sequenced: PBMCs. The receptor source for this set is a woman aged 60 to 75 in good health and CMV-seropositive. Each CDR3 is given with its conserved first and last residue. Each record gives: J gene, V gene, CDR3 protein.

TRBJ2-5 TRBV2 CASSFQTGAQETQYF
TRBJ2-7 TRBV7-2 CASSLGLDYEQYF
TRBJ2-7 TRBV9 CASSARTGNWNEQYF
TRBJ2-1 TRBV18 CASSDGRGNEQFF
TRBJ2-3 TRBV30 CAWSVLRDTQYF
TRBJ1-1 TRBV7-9 CASRGKTEMNTEAFF
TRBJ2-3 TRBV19 CASSDGADTQYF
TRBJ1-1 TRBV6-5 CASSYQLNTEAFF
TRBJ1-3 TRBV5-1 CASSLQSGNTIYF
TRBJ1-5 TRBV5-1 CASSLMGASQPQHF
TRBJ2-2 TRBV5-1 CASSIGTSGSTGELFF
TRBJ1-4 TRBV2 CASKMGPNEKLFF
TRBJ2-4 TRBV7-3 CASSLTRLHRGKRVQYF
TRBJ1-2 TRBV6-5 CASAAAGGDGYTF
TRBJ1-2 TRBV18 CASSSQDIGGYTF
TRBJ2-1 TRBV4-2 CASSQDYREPSYNEQFF
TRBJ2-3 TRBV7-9 CASRRESTDTQYF
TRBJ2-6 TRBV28 CASSLDRSSGANGLTF
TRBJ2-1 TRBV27 CASSLSVGLAGVEYNEQFF
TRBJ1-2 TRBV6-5 CASIGQGYGYTF
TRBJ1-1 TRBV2 CASSARQENTEAFF
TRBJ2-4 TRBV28 CASSLYSGVQNIQYF
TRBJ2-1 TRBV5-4 CASSAGLAGSSYNEQFF
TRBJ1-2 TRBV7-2 CASSIDRGNYGYTF
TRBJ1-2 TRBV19 CASSFNGGIVDGYTF
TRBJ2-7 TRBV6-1 CASSEARGSYEQYF
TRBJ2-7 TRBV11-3 CASSPGPYEQYF
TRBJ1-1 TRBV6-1 CASSPGGDRGRLTFF
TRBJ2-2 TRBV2 CASSDRTRTTGELFF
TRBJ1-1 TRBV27 CASSRVTLSTEAFF
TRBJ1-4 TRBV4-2 CASSQDTGQGGEKLFF
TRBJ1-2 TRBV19 CASSIASPSSYGYTF
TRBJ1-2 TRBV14 CASSVRTGDGYTF
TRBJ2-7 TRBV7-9 CSSSADSLEQYF
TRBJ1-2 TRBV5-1 CASSLGTGSYGYTF
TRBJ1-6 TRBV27 CASSLSTRQGNSPLHF
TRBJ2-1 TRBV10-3 CAISLDRTRYNEQFF
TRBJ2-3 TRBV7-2 CASSSPPGRSTDTQYF
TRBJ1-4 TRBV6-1 CASSEYFVGGGGGKLFF
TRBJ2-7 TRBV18 CASSPSLGLNYEQYF
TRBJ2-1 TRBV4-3 CASSQELAGGYNEQFF
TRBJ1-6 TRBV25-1 CASSMGDRDNSPLHF
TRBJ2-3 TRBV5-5 CASKAGGQWNTQYF
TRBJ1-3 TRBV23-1 CASSQTSSGNTIYF
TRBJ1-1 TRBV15 CATSSHLGTFRSEAFF
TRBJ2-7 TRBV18 CASSREQGAHEQYF
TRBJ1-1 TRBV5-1 CASSSTVTGGTEAFF
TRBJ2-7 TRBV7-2 CASSRTSGGGYYEQYF
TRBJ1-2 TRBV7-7 CASSLGTGMGGYTF
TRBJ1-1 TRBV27 CASRYRELNTEAFF
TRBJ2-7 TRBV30 CAWSPLGGRGQYF
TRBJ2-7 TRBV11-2 CASSLDPWSYYEQYF
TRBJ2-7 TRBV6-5 CASSYSGPPGEQYF
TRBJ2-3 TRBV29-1 CSGGLTSGTDTQYF
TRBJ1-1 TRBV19 CASGRGAFF
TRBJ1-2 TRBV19 CASERGQGAYGYTF
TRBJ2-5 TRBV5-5 CASSLDGGETQYF
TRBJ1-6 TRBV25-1 CASSASEGSPLHF